This T cell receptor beta chain comes out of a study of T cell changes during pregnancy in multiple sclerosis. Germline V CDR1 and CDR2: KGHSH, LQKENI. The CDR3 runs 16 residues. V shed 3 bases and J 7 bases; nucleotides not matched to a gene: 7. Generated by immunoSEQ multiplex PCR, the TCRdb table keeps only in-frame clones and is missing some. The data show 45,000 to 50,000 clones, with about 94% seen just once and approximately 4.3% held by the top ten. The chain carries TRBV18 and TRBJ2-6; 9 bases fit TRBD1. The source was CD8+ T cells from peripheral blood mononuclear cells, collected in the first trimester of pregnancy. The sequence came from a female donor with multiple sclerosis, enrolled in a pregnancy study. CDR3 in amino acids: CASSPGTGKGANVLTF. The CDR3 DNA reads TGTGCCAGCTCACCCGGGACAGGGAAGGGAGCCAACGTCCTGACTTTC.